Sequencing of this T cell receptor (beta chain) was carried out in a study of blood T cells in healthy people across ages (dated by TCRdb to the mid-2010s). In the study overall: In model experiments, template switching captured roughly one uniquely barcoded TCR beta cDNA molecule for every two T cells. For two donors (one aged 18 to 30 and one aged 80 or older), the study analyzed two additional independent replicas of 1 million unique cDNA reads from the same blood draw. Donors were grouped into four age groups: young (average about 15 years), middle-aged (approximately 41), aged (about 60) and long-lived (approximately 82). To avoid experimental bias, donors of different ages were spread randomly across the sequencing lanes. To track age-related changes in TCR beta repertoire diversity, the study relied on deep sequencing normalized with unique cDNA molecular identifiers.

The CDR3 starts with the cysteine, ends with the phenylalanine, and has 13 residues. CDR3 DNA is the only sequence kept; it has 39 bases, read in frame from the first base. V loses 3 bases of germline sequence and J loses 9 bases, and the interval between the two ends is 12 bases. Findings and caveats that apply to the study as a whole: Because donor CMV infection status was unknown, age-related changes in expanded clonotypes were potentially confounded. Estimates of total diversity based on one million sequenced T cells were regarded as lower bounds and as underestimates. Observed TCR beta diversity per million T cells fell roughly linearly with age, and a significant reduction was already apparent by age approximately 40. Because profiling used bulk unsorted PBMCs, naive and antigen-experienced compartments could not be compared conclusively. Observed TCR beta diversity correlated strongly with the percentage of naive T cells measured by flow cytometry. Compared with the aged group, the long-lived group had more naive CD4+ T cells, fewer expanded clones and increased TCR diversity, suggesting age selection.

Library method: 5' RACE. TCRdb records Illumina HiSeq 2500 as the sequencer. The second PCR ran for roughly 7 to 11 cycles and used a J-beta primer mix along with a sample-barcoded 5' primer. Each TCR beta cDNA molecule received a unique molecular identifier from a template-switch 5' adaptor carrying 12 random nucleotides. At least 2.5 million CDR3-containing paired-end reads were obtained from each sample. All of the RNA was converted into first-strand cDNA using the Mint cDNA synthesis kit, with a TRBC-specific oligonucleotide serving as the primer. All cDNA was treated with uracil-DNA glycosylase and then went through a first 18-cycle PCR with the universal primers M1SS and BC2_uni_R. In the original analysis: For normalization, 1 million high-quality reads were randomly selected from each sample, with every read carrying a distinct molecular identifier. Instead of being binned into consensus sequences, reads with shared molecular identifiers were discarded. MiTCR, with a Q25 quality threshold and the strictest error-elimination algorithm, was used for CDR3 identification, clonotype clustering and error correction. A nonparametric unseen species model with Euler transformation was used to estimate lower-bound total TCR beta diversity. The raw public reads went through TCRdb reprocessing: fastp at Q25, MiXCR clone calling, in-frame beta chains kept. Each entry merges the rows of one CDR3 protein and shows their most common DNA and genes. The V and J calls here are based on TCRdb, not the publication. The sample has 1.5 million to 2 million distinct CDR3 sequences on record, roughly 32% of them singletons. In total, the top ten clones hold roughly 10% of the sample.

Only a few counts were recorded for this clonotype. Its antigen has not been determined. Base quality data are lacking; no much larger clone is found one base away. The 35 to 40 donors, aged about 6 to 90 years, were systemically healthy Caucasian individuals from Russia. Each donor gave ten milliliters of peripheral blood, drawn into EDTA-treated Vacutainer tubes. Ficoll-Paque density-gradient centrifugation was used to isolate PBMCs, with at least 6 million per sample. Total RNA, at least 6 micrograms per sample, was extracted from PBMCs with Trizol reagent. The percentages of naive CD45RAhigh/CD27high T cells were determined by flow cytometry on a PBMC aliquot from every donor.

Recombination linked TRBV12-3 or TRBV12-4 to TRBJ2-1; 6 matching bases give a weak D call of TRBD1. The receptor's source is a woman in her 30s in good health. The specimen sequenced was blood. The nucleotide sequence reads as follows: TGTGCCAGCAGTTTGGGGGCGCGCCGTGAGCAGTTCTTC. Translated, it reads CASSLGARREQFF.